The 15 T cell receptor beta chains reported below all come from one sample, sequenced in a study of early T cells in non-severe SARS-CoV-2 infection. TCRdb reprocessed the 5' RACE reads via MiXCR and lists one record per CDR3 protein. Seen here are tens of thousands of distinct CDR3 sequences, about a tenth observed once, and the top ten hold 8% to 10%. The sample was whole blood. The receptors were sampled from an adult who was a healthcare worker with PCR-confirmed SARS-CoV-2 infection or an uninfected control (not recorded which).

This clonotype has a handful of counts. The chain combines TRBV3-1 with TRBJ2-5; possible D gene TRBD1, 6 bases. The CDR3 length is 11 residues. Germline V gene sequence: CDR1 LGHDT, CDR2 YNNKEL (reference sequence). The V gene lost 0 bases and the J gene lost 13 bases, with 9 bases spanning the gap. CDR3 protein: CASSQDRGRYF. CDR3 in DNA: TGTGCCAGCAGCCAAGACAGGGGAAGGTACTTC.

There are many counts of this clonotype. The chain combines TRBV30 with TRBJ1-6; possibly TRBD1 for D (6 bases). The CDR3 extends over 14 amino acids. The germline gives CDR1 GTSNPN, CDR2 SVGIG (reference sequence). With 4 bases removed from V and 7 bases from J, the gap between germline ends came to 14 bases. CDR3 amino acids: CAWTRTATNSPLHF. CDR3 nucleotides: TGTGCCTGGACCCGGACAGCGACGAATTCACCCCTCCACTTT.

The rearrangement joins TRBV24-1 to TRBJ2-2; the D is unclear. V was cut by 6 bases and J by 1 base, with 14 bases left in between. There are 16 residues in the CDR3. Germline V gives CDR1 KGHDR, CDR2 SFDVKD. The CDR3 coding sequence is TGTGCCACCAGTCTTCAGGAAAAGAGGAACACCGGGGAGCTGTTTTTT. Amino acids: CATSLQEKRNTGELFF.

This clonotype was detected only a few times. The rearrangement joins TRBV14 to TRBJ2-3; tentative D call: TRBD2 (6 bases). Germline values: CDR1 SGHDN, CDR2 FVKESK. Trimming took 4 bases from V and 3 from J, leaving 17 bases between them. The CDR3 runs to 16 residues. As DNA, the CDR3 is TGTGCCAGCAGCCTCTTGGAGGGTAAGGGGACAGATACGCAGTATTTT. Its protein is CASSLLEGKGTDTQYF.

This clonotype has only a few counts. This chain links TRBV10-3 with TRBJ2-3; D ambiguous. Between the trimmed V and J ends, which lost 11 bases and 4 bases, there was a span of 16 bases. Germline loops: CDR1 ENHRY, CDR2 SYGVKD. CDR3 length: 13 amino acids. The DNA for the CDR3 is TGTGCCCTGAAATCCTTTGGCGCAGATACGCAGTATTTT. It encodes CALKSFGADTQYF.

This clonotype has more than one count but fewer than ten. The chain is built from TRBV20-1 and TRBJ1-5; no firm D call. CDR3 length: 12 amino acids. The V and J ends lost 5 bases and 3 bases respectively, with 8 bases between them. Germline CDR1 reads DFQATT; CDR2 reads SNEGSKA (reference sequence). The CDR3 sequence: CSAGRVNQPQHF. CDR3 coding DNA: TGCAGTGCTGGACGGGTCAATCAGCCCCAGCATTTT.

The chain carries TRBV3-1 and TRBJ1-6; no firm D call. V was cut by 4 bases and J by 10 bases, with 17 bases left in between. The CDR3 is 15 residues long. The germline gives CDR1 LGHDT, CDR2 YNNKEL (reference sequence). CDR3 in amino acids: CASSLLGGQESPLHF. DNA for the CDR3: TGTGCCAGCAGCCTTTTAGGAGGGCAAGAGTCACCCCTCCACTTT.

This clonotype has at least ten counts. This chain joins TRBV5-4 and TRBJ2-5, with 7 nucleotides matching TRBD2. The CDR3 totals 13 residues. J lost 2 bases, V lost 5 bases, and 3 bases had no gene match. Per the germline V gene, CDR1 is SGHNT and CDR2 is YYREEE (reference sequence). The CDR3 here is CASRGGNQETQYF. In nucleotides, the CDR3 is TGTGCCAGCAGGGGGGGGAATCAAGAGACCCAGTACTTC.

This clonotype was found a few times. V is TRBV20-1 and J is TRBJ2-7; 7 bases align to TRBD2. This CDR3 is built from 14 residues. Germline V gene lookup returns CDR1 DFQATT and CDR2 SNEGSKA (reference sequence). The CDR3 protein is CSLDRGGGTYEQYF. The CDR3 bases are TGCAGCCTGGACCGGGGCGGGGGAACCTACGAGCAGTACTTC.

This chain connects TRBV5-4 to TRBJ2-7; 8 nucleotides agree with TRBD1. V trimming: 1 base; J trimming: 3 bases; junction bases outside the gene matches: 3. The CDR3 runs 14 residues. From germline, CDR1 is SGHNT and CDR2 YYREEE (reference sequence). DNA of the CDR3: TGTGCCAGCAGCTTGATCGGACAGGGCTACGAGCAGTACTTC. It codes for CASSLIGQGYEQYF. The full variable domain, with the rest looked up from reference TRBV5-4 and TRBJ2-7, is ETGVTQSPTHLIKTRGQQVTLRCSSQSGHNTVSWYQQALGQGPQFIFQYYREEENGRGNFPPRFSGLQFPNYSSELNVNALELDDSALYLCASSLIGQGYEQYFGPGTRLTVT.

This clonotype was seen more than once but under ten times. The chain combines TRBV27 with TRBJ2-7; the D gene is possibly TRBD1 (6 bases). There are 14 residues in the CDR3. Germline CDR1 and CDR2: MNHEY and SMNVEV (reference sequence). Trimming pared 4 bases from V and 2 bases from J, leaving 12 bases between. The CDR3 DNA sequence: TGTGCCAGCAGTTGGGGCAGGGGAGCCTACGAGCAGTACTTC. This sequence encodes CASSWGRGAYEQYF.

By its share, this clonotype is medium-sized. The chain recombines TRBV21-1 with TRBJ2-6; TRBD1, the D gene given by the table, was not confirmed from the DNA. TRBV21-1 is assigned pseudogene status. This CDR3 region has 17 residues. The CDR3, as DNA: TGTGCCAGCAGTCCGGAGGGGGTGAGCTCTGGGGCCAACGTCCTGACTTTC. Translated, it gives CASSPEGVSSGANVLTF.

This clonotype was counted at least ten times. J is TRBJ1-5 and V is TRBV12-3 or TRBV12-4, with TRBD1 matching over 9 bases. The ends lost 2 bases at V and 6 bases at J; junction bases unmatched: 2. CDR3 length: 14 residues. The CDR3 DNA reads TGTGCCAGCAGTTTACAACAGGGGGCTCAGCCCCAGCATTTT. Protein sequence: CASSLQQGAQPQHF.

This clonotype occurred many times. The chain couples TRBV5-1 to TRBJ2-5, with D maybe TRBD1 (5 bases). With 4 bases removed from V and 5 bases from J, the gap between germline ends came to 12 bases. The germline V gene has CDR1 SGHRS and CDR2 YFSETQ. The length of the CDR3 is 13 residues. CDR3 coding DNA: TGCGCCAGCAGCCCGACAGTTGTGGAGACCCAGTACTTC. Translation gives CASSPTVVETQYF.

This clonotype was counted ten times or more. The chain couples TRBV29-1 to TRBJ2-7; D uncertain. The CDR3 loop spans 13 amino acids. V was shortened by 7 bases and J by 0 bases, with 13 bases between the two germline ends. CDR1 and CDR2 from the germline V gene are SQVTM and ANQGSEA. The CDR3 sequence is CSARTAPSYEQYF. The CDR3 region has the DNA TGCAGCGCCAGGACGGCCCCCTCCTACGAGCAGTACTTC.